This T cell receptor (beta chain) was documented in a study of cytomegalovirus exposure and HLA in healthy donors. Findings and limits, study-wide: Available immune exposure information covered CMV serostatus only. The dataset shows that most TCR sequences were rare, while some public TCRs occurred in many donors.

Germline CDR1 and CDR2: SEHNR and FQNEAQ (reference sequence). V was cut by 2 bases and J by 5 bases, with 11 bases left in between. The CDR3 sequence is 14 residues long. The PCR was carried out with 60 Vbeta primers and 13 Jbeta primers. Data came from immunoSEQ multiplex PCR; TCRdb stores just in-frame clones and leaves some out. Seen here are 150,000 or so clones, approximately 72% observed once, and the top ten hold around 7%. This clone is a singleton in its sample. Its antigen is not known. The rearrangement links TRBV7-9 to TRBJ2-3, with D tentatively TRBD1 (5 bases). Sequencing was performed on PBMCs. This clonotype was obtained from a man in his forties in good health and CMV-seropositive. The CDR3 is CASSLQGVGDTQYF. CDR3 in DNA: TGTGCCAGCAGCTTACAAGGGGTGGGAGATACGCAGTATTTT. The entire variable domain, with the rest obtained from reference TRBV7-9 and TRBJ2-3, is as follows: DTGVSQNPRHKITKRGQNVTFRCDPISEHNRLYWYRQTLGQGPEFLTYFQNEAQLEKSRLLSDRFSAERPKGSFSTLEIQRTEQGDSAMYLCASSLQGVGDTQYFGPGTRLTVL.